What follows are 26 T cell receptor beta chains derived from one specimen sequenced in a study of shared clonotypes between healthy human individuals. Only in-frame clones appear in the TCRdb table, and some are missing; sequencing was by immunoSEQ multiplex PCR. This sample carries fewer than 850,000 clones, about nine tenths of them seen once, and the ten largest clones take around a third. The sequencing input was memory CD8+ T cells from PBMCs. Sample subset: CD45RO+ cells pooled with CCR7-negative TemRA cells. These receptors all stem from a man younger than 35 in good health. Some clones in this sample may be carry-over from other donors' samples.

This clone is a singleton in its sample. The gene calls are TRBV7-8 and TRBJ2-5; D ambiguous. Germline values: CDR1 SGHVS, CDR2 FQNEAQ. V shed 6 bases and J shed 5 bases, with 13 bases lying between them. This CDR3 is built from 13 residues. CDR3 residues: CASRSVVTETQYF. As DNA, the CDR3 is TGTGCCAGCAGATCGGTGGTGACGGAGACCCAGTACTTC.

This clone has more than one count but fewer than ten. The chain combines TRBV27 with TRBJ1-1; weak D call: TRBD1 (6 bases). Trimming took 4 bases from V and 3 from J, leaving 12 bases between them. The CDR3 loop spans 14 amino acids. Germline V gene sequence: CDR1 MNHEY, CDR2 SMNVEV (reference sequence). The CDR3 here is CASSWGAGDTEAFF. CDR3 nucleotides: TGTGCCAGCAGTTGGGGGGCTGGGGACACTGAAGCTTTCTTT.

The chain links TRBV10-1 to TRBJ2-7, with a weak D call TRBD1 (5 bases). From germline, CDR1 is WNHNN and CDR2 SYGVQD (reference sequence). This CDR3 spans 14 amino acids. Trimming cost V 2 bases and J 5 bases, with 13 bases left between them. CDR3 in amino acids: CASSEGRAFNEQYF. In DNA, the CDR3 is TGCGCCAGCAGTGAGGGCAGGGCGTTCAACGAGCAGTACTTC.

This chain connects TRBV4-1 to TRBJ1-5, with D possibly TRBD1 on 5 matching bases. The V end lost 2 bases, the J end lost 3 bases, and 11 bases lay between the germline ends. The CDR3 has 15 amino acids. The germline V gene has CDR1 MGHRA and CDR2 YSYEKL. The CDR3 nucleotides are TGCGCCAGCAGCCAACCCGGGACGGCCAATCAGCCCCAGCATTTT. Translation gives CASSQPGTANQPQHF.

The chain has TRBV9 and TRBJ2-1; 9 bases are shared with TRBD1. The CDR3 consists of 19 residues. The V gene's germline CDR1 is SGDLS and CDR2 YYNGEE. With 1 base clipped from V and 1 base from J, the junction kept 12 bases outside the gene matches. CDR3 nucleotides: TGTGCCAGCAGCGTACCGGGGACAGGGCAGACTTCATCCTACAATGAGCAGTTCTTC. It translates to CASSVPGTGQTSSYNEQFF. Supplemented by reference TRBV9 and TRBJ2-1, the full variable domain reads DSGVTQTPKHLITATGQRVTLRCSPRSGDLSVYWYQQSLDQGLQFLIQYYNGEERAKGNILERFSAQQFPDLHSELNLSSLELGDSALYFCASSVPGTGQTSSYNEQFFGPGTRLTVL.

This clone was picked up one time. J is TRBJ2-3 and V is TRBV5-6; 7 nucleotides line up with TRBD1. V dropped 2 bases and J dropped 0; count of bases not matched to a gene: 6. The CDR3 sequence is 16 residues long. The germline V gene has CDR1 SGHDT and CDR2 YYEEEE. The CDR3 DNA reads as TGTGCCAGCAGCTTCGGGACAGCCCCTAGCACAGATACGCAGTATTTT. Amino acid sequence: CASSFGTAPSTDTQYF.

The chain couples TRBV27 to TRBJ2-1; perhaps TRBD2 as D (6 bases). The CDR3 consists of 15 residues. Trimming pared 8 bases from V and 4 bases from J, leaving 18 bases between. Germline assignment: CDR1 MNHEY and CDR2 SMNVEV (reference sequence). CDR3 sequence (DNA): TGTGCCAGCGTTAGGAGGGCATCGCCATACAATGAGCAGTTCTTC. Protein: CASVRRASPYNEQFF.

The chain carries TRBV6-5 and TRBJ2-3; D may match TRBD1 or TRBD2 (5 bases each). Germline CDR1 MNHEY, CDR2 SVGAGI. The V end lost 6 bases, the J end lost 1 base, and 14 bases lay between the germline ends. The CDR3 spans 15 residues. This CDR3 is CASRSGLGGTDTQYF. Written as DNA, the CDR3 is TGTGCCAGCAGATCAGGGTTGGGGGGCACAGATACGCAGTATTTT.

The chain recombines TRBV6-1 with TRBJ2-2; 16 bases fit TRBD2. CDR1 is MNHNS and CDR2 is SASEGT in the germline V gene. After removal of 2 bases from V and 6 bases from J, the junction contained 9 bases not matched to a gene. The CDR3 loop spans 19 amino acids. The CDR3 loop reads CASSERGLAGGPVSGELFF. The CDR3 bases are TGTGCCAGCAGTGAACGGGGACTAGCGGGAGGGCCGGTCTCCGGGGAGCTGTTTTTT.

This chain links TRBV5-6 with TRBJ2-5; 12 positions agree with TRBD2. From germline, CDR1 is SGHDT and CDR2 YYEEEE. The trim removed 6 bases at V and 3 bases at J, leaving 6 bases unmatched. This CDR3 contains 15 residues. CDR3 coding DNA: TGTGCCAGCAACCAACTAGCGGGAGGCGAAGAGACCCAGTACTTC. Translating it yields CASNQLAGGEETQYF. Complete variable domain (other parts from reference TRBV5-6 and TRBJ2-5): DAGVTQSPTHLIKTRGQQVTLRCSPKSGHDTVSWYQQALGQGPQFIFQYYEEEERQRGNFPDRFSGHQFPNYSSELNVNALLLGDSALYLCASNQLAGGEETQYFGPGTRLLVL.

This clone is a singleton in its sample. This chain connects TRBV5-4 to TRBJ2-5, with 9 positions matching TRBD2. Germline CDR1 is SGHNT and CDR2 is YYREEE (reference sequence). The CDR3 totals 17 residues. The J segment lost 0 bases and the V segment lost 4 bases, leaving 10 bases of the junction unmatched. The CDR3 DNA is TGTGCCAGCAGCCTGAAGCGGGAGGTTGGGTACCAAGAGACCCAGTACTTC. Amino acids: CASSLKREVGYQETQYF.

The chain is built from TRBV28 and TRBJ2-5; D possibly uses TRBD1 or TRBD2 (5 bases each). From germline, CDR1 is MDHEN and CDR2 SYDVKM. Deletions cut 2 bases from V and 5 bases from J, with 18 bases between. The CDR3 runs to 16 residues. CDR3 sequence reads: CASSLGGEGLEETQYF. The DNA for the CDR3 is TGTGCCAGCAGTTTAGGGGGAGAGGGATTAGAGGAGACCCAGTACTTC.

In regard to this clone: This sample includes further DNA sequences coding for the same CDR3. CDR3 in amino acids: CASSPGLARITDTQYF. CDR3 sequence (DNA): TGTGCCAGCAGCCCGGGACTAGCGAGAATCACAGATACGCAGTATTTT. The chain has TRBV5-4 and TRBJ2-3; 10 bases line up with TRBD2. Germline-derived CDR1 and CDR2 are SGHNT and YYREEE (reference sequence). This CDR3 spans 16 amino acids. V lost 4 bases to trimming and J lost 2 bases; unmatched junction nucleotides: 7.

CDR3 region: CAWSGLAGFTEQYF. For the CDR3, the DNA is TGTGCCTGGAGTGGACTAGCGGGATTTACCGAGCAGTACTTC. The chain links TRBV30 to TRBJ2-7; 11 bases are shared with TRBD2. Trimming removed 1 base from V and 6 bases from J; junction bases left unmatched: 5. Germline V gene lookup returns CDR1 GTSNPN and CDR2 SVGIG (reference sequence). The CDR3 extends over 14 amino acids.

The chain is built from TRBV5-6 and TRBJ1-4, with 9 nucleotides matching TRBD1. The CDR3 sequence is 14 residues long. The V gene's germline CDR1 is SGHDT and CDR2 YYEEEE. Losses at the gene ends were 4 bases for V and 8 bases for J; bases not matched to a gene: 6. CDR3 nucleotide sequence: TGTGCCAGCAGCCCCGGACAGGGGAGGGAAAAACTGTTTTTT. Translation gives CASSPGQGREKLFF.

This clone was observed a single time. The chain combines TRBV7-9 with TRBJ1-2, with D unresolved. Trimming left V 0 bases short and J 6 bases short, with 8 bases between. Germline values: CDR1 SEHNR, CDR2 FQNEAQ (reference sequence). The CDR3 loop spans 13 amino acids. CDR3 protein: CASSLAMGNGYTF. CDR3 nucleotide sequence: TGTGCCAGCAGCTTAGCGATGGGGAATGGCTACACCTTC.

The gene calls are TRBV11-3 and TRBJ2-1; 14 positions agree with TRBD2. The germline V gene encodes CDR1 SGHNT and CDR2 YENEEA. The CDR3 sequence is 17 residues long. V lost 5 bases, J lost 9 bases, and 12 bases stayed unmatched. The CDR3 DNA reads as TGTGCCAGCAGCCGGAGGACGGGACTAGCGGGAGCGGGTGAGCAGTTCTTC. Its translation is CASSRRTGLAGAGEQFF.

The chain has TRBV28 and TRBJ2-1; weak D call: TRBD2 (6 bases). CDR3 length: 18 amino acids. From germline, CDR1 is MDHEN and CDR2 SYDVKM. V lost 5 bases to trimming and J lost 4 bases, with 24 bases between them. CDR3 DNA sequence: TGTGCCAGCAGTCCCATACCTAGCGTAGGGCCCTCATACAATGAGCAGTTCTTC. This gives the protein CASSPIPSVGPSYNEQFF.

The chain employs TRBV7-9 and TRBJ1-5; D is undetermined. The V gene's germline CDR1 is SEHNR and CDR2 FQNEAQ (reference sequence). CDR3 size: 13 residues. Trimming pared 2 bases from V and 5 bases from J, leaving 7 bases between. This CDR3 is CASSLQRDQPQHF. The CDR3 DNA reads TGTGCCAGCAGCTTACAGCGGGATCAGCCCCAGCATTTT.

Comments on this clone: This sample also contains other DNA sequences that code for the same CDR3. This sequence joins TRBV9 and TRBJ2-7; the match to TRBD1 covers 11 bases. The germline V gene encodes CDR1 SGDLS and CDR2 YYNGEE. V shed 3 bases and J 4 bases; nucleotides not matched to a gene: 3. The CDR3 contains 14 residues. CDR3 loop: CASSGGTGGYEQYF. The CDR3 bases are TGTGCCAGCAGCGGAGGGACAGGGGGGTACGAGCAGTACTTC.

The V call is TRBV21-1, the J call TRBJ1-2; TRBD1 is the table's D call and was not checked against the DNA. TRBV21-1 is classified as a pseudogene. The CDR3 loop spans 17 amino acids. The CDR3 spells CASSKTGGGQGNYGYTF. CDR3 DNA: TGTGCCAGCAGCAAAACCGGTGGGGGACAGGGGAACTATGGCTACACCTTC.

The chain has TRBV6-1 and TRBJ2-3; the match to TRBD1 covers 9 bases. The germline CDR1 and CDR2 sequences are MNHNS and SASEGT. The J segment lost 0 bases and the V segment lost 4 bases, leaving 8 bases of the junction unmatched. This CDR3 has 17 residues. CDR3 bases: TGTGCCAGCAGTGTATACAGGGGGCCCACTAGCACAGATACGCAGTATTTT. This gives the protein CASSVYRGPTSTDTQYF.

V gene TRBV28 combines with J gene TRBJ2-7, with 7 positions matching TRBD2. The CDR3 loop spans 16 amino acids. The ends lost 8 bases at V and 6 bases at J; junction bases unmatched: 19. The germline V gene has CDR1 MDHEN and CDR2 SYDVKM. The CDR3 region has the DNA TGTGCCAGCGGGGGGGGAGCGGCCTCCCGGGGCGGCGAGCAGTACTTC. Translated, it gives CASGGGAASRGGEQYF.

V gene TRBV14 combines with J gene TRBJ2-7, with D perhaps matching TRBD1 (6 bases). Germline V CDR1 and CDR2: SGHDN, FVKESK. V lost 3 bases, J lost 7 bases, and 13 bases lay in between. The CDR3 is 13 residues long. For the CDR3, the DNA is TGTGCCAGCAGCCACTTAAAGGGGGAAGAGCAGTACTTC. It yields the protein CASSHLKGEEQYF.

V usage is TRBV18 and J usage is TRBJ1-1, with D unclear. CDR3 length: 14 amino acids. Trimming pared 3 bases from V and 2 bases from J, leaving 10 bases between. The germline CDR1 and CDR2 sequences are KGHSH and LQKENI. The CDR3 DNA reads TGTGCCAGCTCACCCCCCGGGTTTAACACTGAAGCTTTCTTT. It encodes CASSPPGFNTEAFF.

The chain is built from TRBV5-1 and TRBJ2-7; TRBD2 agrees at 7 bases. From germline, CDR1 is SGHRS and CDR2 YFSETQ. The CDR3 spans 18 residues. V dropped 0 bases and J dropped 0; count of bases not matched to a gene: 12. CDR3 coding DNA: TGCGCCAGCAGCTTGGCCTGGCAGGGAGGGAGGAGCTCCTACGAGCAGTACTTC. It specifies CASSLAWQGGRSSYEQYF.